This entry lists 10 T cell receptor beta chains sequenced from one sample in a study of blood T cell repertoires in COVID-19. Using immunoSEQ multiplex PCR, the repertoire was profiled, and TCRdb retains in-frame clones only, with some absent. The data show around 25,000 clones, approximately 90% seen once. The sequencing sample was made of peripheral blood. Source of these receptors: a human donor in a cohort sampled during active COVID-19.

The chain uses TRBV3-1 (or the pseudogene TRBV3-2) and TRBJ2-7; 13 bases are shared with TRBD2. The V gene end was trimmed by 4 bases and the J gene end by 4 bases; junction bases not matched to a gene: 4. This CDR3 is built from 15 residues. In germline, CDR1 is LGHDT, CDR2 YNNKEL (reference sequence). The CDR3 is CASSPMTSGGYEQYF. DNA of the CDR3: TGTGCCAGCAGCCCTATGACTAGCGGGGGGTACGAGCAGTACTTC.

The rearrangement uses TRBV13 and TRBJ2-3; 9 positions agree with TRBD1. J gave up 0 bases and V 2 bases, and 3 bases lay outside the gene matches. Germline CDR1 is PRHDT and CDR2 is FYEKMQ (reference sequence). The CDR3 consists of 16 residues. DNA of the CDR3: TGTGCCAGCAGCTTAAGGGACAGGGACAGCACAGATACGCAGTATTTT. It specifies CASSLRDRDSTDTQYF. Full variable domain (missing parts from reference TRBV13 and TRBJ2-3): AAGVIQSPRHLIKEKRETATLKCYPIPRHDTVYWYQQGPGQDPQFLISFYEKMQSDKGSIPDRFSAQQFSDYHSELNMSSLELGDSALYFCASSLRDRDSTDTQYFGPGTRLTVL.

This clone was recorded once. The J gene is TRBJ2-5, the V gene TRBV6-5, with TRBD1 identical over 9 bases. Germline CDR1 is MNHEY and CDR2 is SVGAGI. This CDR3 comprises 13 residues. The V and J ends lost 5 bases and 5 bases, in that order; junction bases with no gene match: 3. CDR3 residues: CASSRTGVETQYF. The CDR3 nucleotides read TGTGCCAGCAGTAGGACAGGGGTCGAGACCCAGTACTTC.

The chain joins TRBV30 to TRBJ1-1; D call uncertain. V lost 8 bases, J lost 7 bases, and 14 bases lay in between. The CDR3 loop spans 11 amino acids. Per germline, CDR1 GTSNPN and CDR2 SVGIG (reference sequence). CDR3 residues: CAGGREYEAFF. CDR3 nucleotides: TGTGCCGGAGGGAGGGAATATGAAGCTTTCTTT.

The count of this clone is one. V is TRBV28 and J is TRBJ2-7, with D perhaps matching TRBD1 (7 bases). The V gene's germline CDR1 is MDHEN and CDR2 SYDVKM. The CDR3 runs 15 residues. Trimming pared 6 bases from V and 3 bases from J, leaving 18 bases between. The CDR3 loop reads CASSPTGQGGYEQYF. The CDR3, as DNA: TGTGCCAGCAGCCCCACGGGGCAGGGGGGCTACGAGCAGTACTTC.

The chain employs TRBV7-9 and TRBJ1-3; D ambiguous. The CDR3 spans 12 residues. Germline CDR1 reads SEHNR; CDR2 reads FQNEAQ (reference sequence). V shed 5 bases and J shed 2 bases, with 4 bases lying between them. The CDR3 bases are TGTGCCAGCAGCGAGGCTGGAAACACCATATATTTT. It is translated as CASSEAGNTIYF.

The count of this clone is one. The V and J genes are TRBV10-3 and TRBJ1-2; 8 bases line up with TRBD1. J was trimmed by 5 bases and V by 7 bases; bases with no gene match: 3. Germline lookup yields CDR1 ENHRY and CDR2 SYGVKD. The CDR3 loop spans 12 amino acids. Written as DNA, the CDR3 is TGTGCCATCAAGGGGGACAGGTATGGCTACACCTTC. It translates to CAIKGDRYGYTF.

The CDR3 DNA sequence: TGTGCCAGCAGCGAGACCGGGGGTAACTATGGCTACACCTTC. Translated, it gives CASSETGGNYGYTF. V gene TRBV2 combines with J gene TRBJ1-2; maybe TRBD1 (5 bases). CDR1 is SNHLY, CDR2 FYNNEI, per germline. The CDR3 has 14 amino acids. V lost 6 bases and J 1 base, leaving 12 bases between the germline ends.

The rearrangement uses TRBV12-3 or TRBV12-4 and TRBJ2-1, with unresolved D. The CDR3 has 12 residues. The V end lost 7 bases, the J end lost 9 bases, and 13 bases lay between the germline ends. CDR3 residues: CASTLTLSEQFF. The CDR3 coding sequence is TGTGCCAGCACCCTGACTCTAAGTGAGCAGTTCTTC.

V and J are TRBV5-1 and TRBJ2-7; 11 bases agree with TRBD2. CDR1 is SGHRS and CDR2 is YFSETQ in the germline V gene. The V segment lost 3 bases and the J segment 3 bases; nucleotides outside the gene matches: 8. CDR3 length: 16 amino acids. CDR3 loop: CASSSRSGTSGYEQYF. The CDR3 nucleotides read TGCGCCAGCAGCTCCCGCTCCGGGACTAGCGGCTACGAGCAGTACTTC.